The source of this T cell receptor (beta chain) is a study of cytomegalovirus exposure and HLA in healthy donors. At the level of the study: In an early release, HLA-typed donors contributed 75 million to 85 million unique TCR sequences. Overall study results and limits: Being productive about 90% or about 30% of the time was typical of most TCR beta V segments in an earlier analysis. Roughly uniform depth of sequencing across donors was assumed in presence/absence analyses.

In its sample, this clone was seen once. The target antigen is unknown. With 60 Vbeta and 13 Jbeta primers, the PCR was carried out. Only in-frame clones appear in the TCRdb table, and some are missing; sequencing was by immunoSEQ multiplex PCR. This table holds 150,000 to 200,000 clones, approximately 84% found once. This CDR3 has 12 amino acids. The germline V gene encodes CDR1 SEHNR and CDR2 FQNEAQ (reference sequence). V lost 4 bases and J lost 8, with 11 bases in between. The origin of this receptor is a man aged 18 to 35 in good health and CMV-seropositive. The specimen sequenced was PBMCs. The chain employs TRBV7-9 and TRBJ1-2; no firm D call. Written as DNA, the CDR3 is TGTGCCAGCAGCTCTAGGGAGGGAGGCTACACCTTC. Translation: CASSSREGGYTF.